A single sample gave rise to the 20 T cell receptor beta chains below, sequenced in a study of regulatory T cells in long-lasting Graves disease. Time point here: newly diagnosed GD, antithyroid drugs for less than 3 months. With RNA extracted from PBMCs as input, the TCR library was made. Researchers made TCR beta libraries by using iRepertoire HTBI primers and running Arm-PCR on CDR3 regions. One entry per CDR3 protein, called by TCRdb with MiXCR from the multiplex PCR reads. The repertoire holds some 370,000 distinct CDR3 sequences, with 12% as singletons. The same data also went into a second study, on T cells in Graves' hyperthyroidism and ophthalmopathy.

This specimen was peripheral blood mononuclear cells (PBMCs), taken at new diagnosis, from a patient treated with antithyroid drugs. The receptors derive from a woman between 18 and 29 years old with Graves disease.

The sample holds many counts of this clonotype. The rearrangement links TRBV28 to TRBJ1-2; D remains ambiguous. CDR1 is MDHEN, CDR2 SYDVKM, per germline. This CDR3 spans 11 amino acids. V lost 5 bases and J lost 11, with 12 bases in between. CDR3 in amino acids: CASSRPEGYTF. The DNA of the CDR3 is TGTGCCAGCAGTCGCCCCGAGGGTTACACCTTC.

This clonotype has a handful of counts. V is TRBV10-3 and J is TRBJ2-1; D not certain. The germline V and J ends were trimmed by 2 bases and 0 bases, with 11 bases remaining between them. Germline V gene sequence: CDR1 ENHRY, CDR2 SYGVKD. There are 16 residues in the CDR3. The CDR3 loop reads CAISETLESSYNEQFF. In nucleotides, the CDR3 is TGTGCCATCAGTGAGACCCTCGAGAGCTCCTACAATGAGCAGTTCTTC.

This clonotype was observed at least ten times. V is TRBV3-2 and J is TRBJ2-7; no check of the table's D call, TRBD2, against the DNA was made. TRBV3-2 is a documented pseudogene. The CDR3 contains 19 residues. The CDR3 nucleotides are TGTGCCAGCAGCCACATCCCCCGCGGGACTAGCGGGAGGCCCTACGAGCAGTACTTC. This translates into CASSHIPRGTSGRPYEQYF.

V is TRBV29-1 and J is TRBJ2-3; perhaps TRBD1 as D (5 bases). This CDR3 comprises 12 residues. Germline-derived CDR1 and CDR2 are SQVTM and ANQGSEA. The V gene lost 7 bases and the J gene lost 4 bases, with 12 bases spanning the gap. CDR3 sequence: CSGDDSPDTQYF. The CDR3 bases are TGCAGCGGCGATGACAGTCCAGATACGCAGTATTTT.

At least ten counts were recorded for this clonotype. V is TRBV20-1 and J is TRBJ2-1, with D unclear. CDR3 length: 11 amino acids. Germline CDR1 and CDR2: DFQATT and SNEGSKA (reference sequence). Trimming took 6 bases from V and 4 from J, leaving 7 bases between them. The CDR3 coding sequence is TGCAGTGCAACTTTGTACAATGAGCAGTTCTTC. Protein sequence: CSATLYNEQFF.

This clonotype showed up many times. The rearrangement links TRBV27 to TRBJ2-7; D is undetermined. Trimming cost V 4 bases and J 3 bases, with 10 bases left between them. The CDR3 has 13 residues. Germline CDR1 and CDR2: MNHEY and SMNVEV (reference sequence). The CDR3 region has the DNA TGTGCCAGCAGTTCGGCAGGTCTCTACGAGCAGTACTTC. Translating gives CASSSAGLYEQYF.

This clonotype was seen many times. J is TRBJ2-3 and V is TRBV20-1; D may be TRBD1 (5 bases). Germline assignment: CDR1 DFQATT and CDR2 SNEGSKA (reference sequence). CDR3 length equals 14 residues. The ends were cut back, 0 bases at V and 4 bases at J, with 11 bases in the middle. CDR3 sequence (DNA): TGCAGTGCTAGAGATTTAACAGGCTCAGATACGCAGTATTTT. Its translation is CSARDLTGSDTQYF.

This clonotype has only a few counts. It is likely a read error, because the conserved phenylalanine at the end of the CDR3 is missing. This sequence joins TRBV5-6 and TRBJ2-2; D ambiguous. Per the germline V gene, CDR1 is SGHDT and CDR2 is YYEEEE. The CDR3 has 15 residues. V lost 3 bases, J lost 1 base, and 10 bases lay in between. The CDR3 loop reads CASSSEWVNTGELFV. In DNA form, the CDR3 reads TGTGCCAGCAGCTCGGAGTGGGTGAACACCGGGGAGCTGTTTGTT.

This clonotype came up many times. This chain links TRBV11-2 with TRBJ1-1, with a possible D match to TRBD1 (6 bases). V gave up 5 bases and J gave up 10 bases, with 14 bases separating them. CDR1 and CDR2 from the germline V gene are SGHAT and FQNNGV. The CDR3 contains 12 residues. The CDR3 coding sequence is TGTGCCAGCAGCCCGGCGAGAGGGGGAGCTTTCTTT. This gives the protein CASSPARGGAFF.

Ten or more counts support this clonotype. The J gene is TRBJ2-1, the V gene TRBV28; D remains unclear. In germline, CDR1 is MDHEN, CDR2 SYDVKM. The CDR3 is 13 amino acids. V was clipped by 2 bases and J by 2 bases, with 4 bases between them. The CDR3 reads CASSLVAYNEQFF. In DNA, the CDR3 is TGTGCCAGCAGTTTAGTCGCCTACAATGAGCAGTTCTTC.

The V and J genes are TRBV6-2 or TRBV6-3 and TRBJ2-1; tentative D call: TRBD2 (5 bases). The germline V gene has CDR1 MNHEY and CDR2 SVGEGT. CDR3 size: 13 residues. Deletions cut 2 bases from V and 7 bases from J, with 9 bases between. The CDR3 region is CASSYGRVNEQFF. The CDR3 nucleotides are TGTGCCAGCAGTTACGGGCGGGTGAATGAGCAGTTCTTC.

This clonotype was seen repeatedly, ten times or more. The chain carries TRBV30 and TRBJ2-7, with 7 positions matching TRBD1. V gave up 5 bases and J gave up 4 bases; unmatched junction bases: 11. The germline V gene encodes CDR1 GTSNPN and CDR2 SVGIG (reference sequence). This CDR3 has 14 amino acids. The CDR3 region has the DNA TGTGCCTGGGCTGGGACAGACTCGGAATACGAGCAGTACTTC. This codes for CAWAGTDSEYEQYF. The whole variable domain, filled in from reference TRBV30 and TRBJ2-7, reads SQTIHQWPATLVQPVGSPLSLECTVEGTSNPNLYWYRQAAGRGLQLLFYSVGIGQISSEVPQNLSASRPQDRQFILSSKKLLLSDSGFYLCAWAGTDSEYEQYFGPGTRLTVT.

This clonotype was counted ten times or more. The chain carries TRBV7-3 and TRBJ2-2; 10 bases map to TRBD2. The CDR3 runs 20 residues. Germline V gene sequence: CDR1 SGHTA, CDR2 FQGTGA. V lost 4 bases, J lost 6 bases, and 20 bases stayed unmatched. The CDR3 sequence: CASSSGLAIEAGMVPGELFF. CDR3 bases: TGTGCCAGCAGCTCGGGACTAGCGATCGAGGCGGGTATGGTGCCCGGGGAGCTGTTTTTT.

This clonotype occurred many times. The CDR3, as DNA: TGTGCCAGCAGCCCCGAGAGTTTGAACACTGAAGCTTTCTTT. It encodes CASSPESLNTEAFF. The V gene is TRBV6-1, the J gene TRBJ1-1; D gene unclear. The CDR3 consists of 14 residues. Germline loops: CDR1 MNHNS, CDR2 SASEGT. The V gene lost 6 bases and the J gene lost 0 bases, with 11 bases spanning the gap.

This clonotype has a handful of counts. The CDR3 DNA reads as TGTGCCAGCAGCCCTAGGGCGGCGGGGGCCTTGGGCACAGATACGCAGTATTTT. As protein: CASSPRAAGALGTDTQYF. This chain uses TRBV6-2 or TRBV6-3 with TRBJ2-3; D may be TRBD2 (7 bases). CDR1 and CDR2 (germline): MNHEY, SVGEGT. The CDR3 has 18 residues. Trimming left V 6 bases short and J 1 base short, with 23 bases between.

This clonotype is a singleton in its sample. The junction departs from the called germline gene at one end, perhaps through a read error. The chain uses TRBV20-1 and TRBJ1-3, with 9 bases lining up with TRBD1. The CDR3 runs 15 residues. Germline assignment: CDR1 DFQATT and CDR2 SNEGSKA (reference sequence). In DNA, the CDR3 is TGCGGTGCTAGAGAAGGGACAGGGTCCGGAAACACCATATATTTT. Its protein product is CGAREGTGSGNTIYF.

This clonotype was seen at least ten times. V is TRBV7-9 and J is TRBJ2-5; unclear D gene. The CDR3 sequence is 13 residues long. Trimming removed 0 bases at V and 5 bases at J, with 7 bases between. CDR1 is SEHNR and CDR2 is FQNEAQ in the germline V gene (reference sequence). In DNA, the CDR3 is TGTGCCAGCAGCTTAGCTATGGGGGAGACCCAGTACTTC. This gives the protein CASSLAMGETQYF.

This clonotype was seen at least ten times. One end of the junction fails to match germline, which may point to a read error. The CDR3 loop is CASSPGSAGHVF. CDR3 DNA sequence: TGTGCCAGCTCACCAGGTTCGGCAGGTCACGTTTTT. The chain links TRBV18 to TRBJ1-3; D is unclear. CDR1 and CDR2 from the germline V gene are KGHSH and LQKENI. This CDR3 has 12 residues.

Worth noting for this clonotype: One end of the junction does not line up with germline, which may come from a read error. The chain couples TRBV27 to TRBJ1-2, with 10 bases that match TRBD1. Germline V gene sequence: CDR1 MNHEY, CDR2 SMNVEV (reference sequence). CDR3 length equals 12 residues. The CDR3 here is CAGSGTGAGNTF. CDR3 DNA: TGTGCCGGCAGTGGGACAGGGGCCGGGAACACCTTC.

This clonotype was counted at least ten times. The chain employs TRBV3-1 and TRBJ1-3; the D is unclear. CDR1 is LGHDT and CDR2 is YNNKEL in the germline V gene (reference sequence). The CDR3 totals 17 residues. The V end was cut by 4 bases, the J end by 0 bases, with 16 bases between. The CDR3 is CASSPGSWLGSGNTIYF. CDR3 sequence (DNA): TGTGCCAGCAGCCCGGGGTCATGGTTGGGCTCTGGAAACACCATATATTTT.